Below, 15 T cell receptor beta chains from the same sample are listed, as sequenced in a study of cytomegalovirus exposure and HLA in healthy donors. The PCR employed 60 Vbeta primers together with 13 Jbeta primers. The method was immunoSEQ multiplex PCR; TCRdb's version includes in-frame clones alone and lacks a portion of them. There are 150,000 to 200,000 clones in the sample; around 80% occur only once, and less than 1.1% lies in the top ten. The sample taken for sequencing was PBMCs. The receptors were gathered from a woman between 40 and 55 years old in good health and CMV-seronegative.

This rearrangement joins TRBV5-4 to TRBJ1-4; D may be TRBD1 (6 bases). The CDR3 is 15 residues long. CDR1 and CDR2 from the germline V gene are SGHNT and YYREEE (reference sequence). V was pared by 0 bases and J by 7 bases, with 13 bases between. The CDR3 sequence is CASSLDGGLVEKLFF. DNA for the CDR3: TGTGCCAGCAGCTTGGACGGGGGGCTCGTTGAAAAACTGTTTTTT.

V usage is TRBV30 and J usage is TRBJ1-3; TRBD1 aligns across 9 bases. The CDR3 has 15 residues. Germline CDR1 GTSNPN, CDR2 SVGIG (reference sequence). V lost 4 bases and J lost 0; bases outside the gene matches: 4. CDR3 protein: CAWMDRGFSGNTIYF. The CDR3 DNA sequence: TGTGCCTGGATGGACAGGGGTTTCTCTGGAAACACCATATATTTT.

This clone was found once. V gene TRBV30 combines with J gene TRBJ1-1, with 8 bases aligning to TRBD1. J gave up 3 bases and V 2 bases, and 2 bases lay outside the gene matches. The CDR3 extends over 13 amino acids. Germline assignment: CDR1 GTSNPN and CDR2 SVGIG (reference sequence). CDR3 nucleotide sequence: TGTGCCTGGAGTTACAGGGGGGACACTGAAGCTTTCTTT. Protein: CAWSYRGDTEAFF.

V is TRBV27 and J is TRBJ1-1; 8 bases are shared with TRBD1. CDR1 MNHEY and CDR2 SMNVEV come from the germline V gene (reference sequence). The CDR3 spans 11 residues. J gave up 7 bases and V 6 bases, and 1 base lay outside the gene matches. CDR3 nucleotides: TGTGCCAGCAGGGGACAGGTTGAAGCTTTCTTT. Its protein product is CASRGQVEAFF.

The chain couples TRBV5-6 to TRBJ2-1; 7 bases agree with TRBD2. CDR3 length equals 16 residues. J gave up 3 bases and V 4 bases, and 10 bases lay outside the gene matches. The germline V gene encodes CDR1 SGHDT and CDR2 YYEEEE. As DNA, the CDR3 is TGTGCCAGCAGCCTCTCAGCGGGATCGAGCTACAATGAGCAGTTCTTC. Amino acids: CASSLSAGSSYNEQFF. Together with reference TRBV5-6 and TRBJ2-1, the CDR3 gives the full variable domain: DAGVTQSPTHLIKTRGQQVTLRCSPKSGHDTVSWYQQALGQGPQFIFQYYEEEERQRGNFPDRFSGHQFPNYSSELNVNALLLGDSALYLCASSLSAGSSYNEQFFGPGTRLTVL.

The J gene is TRBJ2-5, the V gene TRBV5-6, with D possibly matching TRBD1 (5 bases). This CDR3 is built from 11 residues. The germline V gene has CDR1 SGHDT and CDR2 YYEEEE. Trimming left V 4 bases short and J 7 bases short, with 8 bases between. CDR3 nucleotides: TGTGCCAGCAGCACGCAGGGGACCCAGTACTTC. It specifies CASSTQGTQYF.

The gene calls are TRBV19 and TRBJ2-6; D possibly corresponds to TRBD1 (6 bases). Germline V CDR1 and CDR2: LNHDA, SQIVND (reference sequence). The CDR3 is 19 residues long. V lost 7 bases, J lost 0 bases, and 22 bases lay in between. The chain's CDR3 is CASTSRPGQVASGANVLTF. The CDR3 DNA is TGTGCCAGTACCTCCCGGCCGGGACAAGTAGCCTCTGGGGCCAACGTCCTGACTTTC.

The chain links TRBV30 to TRBJ1-1; 7 bases align to TRBD1. The germline CDR1 and CDR2 sequences are GTSNPN and SVGIG (reference sequence). V was clipped by 0 bases and J by 10 bases; unmatched bases: 2. CDR3 length equals 11 residues. The CDR3 region has the DNA TGTGCCTGGAGTGTAAACAGGGGAGCTTTCTTT. This sequence encodes CAWSVNRGAFF. Filled out from reference TRBV30 and TRBJ1-1, the complete variable domain reads SQTIHQWPATLVQPVGSPLSLECTVEGTSNPNLYWYRQAAGRGLQLLFYSVGIGQISSEVPQNLSASRPQDRQFILSSKKLLLSDSGFYLCAWSVNRGAFFGQGTRLTVV.

The J gene is TRBJ1-4, the V gene TRBV2; 7 positions match TRBD1. CDR3 length: 16 amino acids. Losses at the gene ends were 6 bases for V and 7 bases for J; bases not matched to a gene: 14. Looked up from germline, CDR1 is SNHLY and CDR2 is FYNNEI. The CDR3 spells CASRVYRTGRGEKLFF. CDR3 nucleotide sequence: TGTGCCAGCAGGGTATACCGGACAGGAAGGGGTGAAAAACTGTTTTTT.

The V and J genes are TRBV6-1 and TRBJ2-7; perhaps TRBD2 as D (6 bases). Trimming pared 2 bases from V and 5 bases from J, leaving 13 bases between. The CDR3 loop spans 14 amino acids. The germline CDR1 and CDR2 sequences are MNHNS and SASEGT. CDR3 nucleotides: TGTGCCAGCAGTGAACGAGGGCCGGGAGACGAGCAGTACTTC. This encodes CASSERGPGDEQYF.

This chain joins TRBV7-6 and TRBJ2-3; 8 bases agree with TRBD1. Germline CDR1 and CDR2: SGHVS and FNYEAQ. The CDR3 extends over 18 amino acids. The V gene end was trimmed by 0 bases and the J gene end by 3 bases; junction bases not matched to a gene: 11. CDR3 in amino acids: CASSLAQPQGAHTDTQYF. DNA of the CDR3: TGTGCCAGCAGCTTAGCCCAGCCTCAGGGGGCGCATACAGATACGCAGTATTTT.

The V call is TRBV9, the J call TRBJ2-3; the match to TRBD2 covers 10 bases. Germline V gene data show CDR1 as SGDLS and CDR2 as YYNGEE. J lost 4 bases, V lost 0 bases, and 11 bases had no gene match. The CDR3 extends over 18 amino acids. CDR3 in DNA: TGTGCCAGCAGCGTAGGGGGATCTAGCGGGAGTAGCGCAGATACGCAGTATTTT. This encodes CASSVGGSSGSSADTQYF.

CDR3 amino acids: CASTGDRGLFGYTF. CDR3 DNA sequence: TGTGCCAGCACGGGAGACAGGGGGCTTTTTGGCTACACCTTC. The chain combines TRBV6-5 with TRBJ1-2; 10 positions match TRBD1. Germline V gene sequence: CDR1 MNHEY, CDR2 SVGAGI. After removal of 7 bases from V and 7 bases from J, the junction contained 9 bases not matched to a gene. The CDR3 covers 14 residues.

V gene TRBV11-2 combines with J gene TRBJ2-1; TRBD2 agrees at 10 bases. The germline gives CDR1 SGHAT, CDR2 FQNNGV. V trimming: 2 bases; J trimming: 7 bases; junction bases outside the gene matches: 8. The CDR3 length is 16 residues. In DNA form, the CDR3 reads TGTGCCAGCAGCTTATCCAGCGGGAGGGCCGGAAATGAGCAGTTCTTC. Its protein is CASSLSSGRAGNEQFF. The full variable domain, completed using reference TRBV11-2 and TRBJ2-1, is EAGVAQSPRYKIIEKRQSVAFWCNPISGHATLYWYQQILGQGPKLLIQFQNNGVVDDSQLPKDRFSAERLKGVDSTLKIQPAKLEDSAVYLCASSLSSGRAGNEQFFGPGTRLTVL.

This rearrangement joins TRBV30 to TRBJ2-7; TRBD1 is a possible D gene (6 bases). CDR1 is GTSNPN, CDR2 SVGIG, per germline (reference sequence). This CDR3 has 12 amino acids. With 4 bases removed from V and 2 bases from J, the gap between germline ends came to 9 bases. CDR3 in amino acids: CAWNGQPYEQYF. The CDR3 DNA reads as TGTGCCTGGAACGGACAGCCCTACGAGCAGTACTTC.